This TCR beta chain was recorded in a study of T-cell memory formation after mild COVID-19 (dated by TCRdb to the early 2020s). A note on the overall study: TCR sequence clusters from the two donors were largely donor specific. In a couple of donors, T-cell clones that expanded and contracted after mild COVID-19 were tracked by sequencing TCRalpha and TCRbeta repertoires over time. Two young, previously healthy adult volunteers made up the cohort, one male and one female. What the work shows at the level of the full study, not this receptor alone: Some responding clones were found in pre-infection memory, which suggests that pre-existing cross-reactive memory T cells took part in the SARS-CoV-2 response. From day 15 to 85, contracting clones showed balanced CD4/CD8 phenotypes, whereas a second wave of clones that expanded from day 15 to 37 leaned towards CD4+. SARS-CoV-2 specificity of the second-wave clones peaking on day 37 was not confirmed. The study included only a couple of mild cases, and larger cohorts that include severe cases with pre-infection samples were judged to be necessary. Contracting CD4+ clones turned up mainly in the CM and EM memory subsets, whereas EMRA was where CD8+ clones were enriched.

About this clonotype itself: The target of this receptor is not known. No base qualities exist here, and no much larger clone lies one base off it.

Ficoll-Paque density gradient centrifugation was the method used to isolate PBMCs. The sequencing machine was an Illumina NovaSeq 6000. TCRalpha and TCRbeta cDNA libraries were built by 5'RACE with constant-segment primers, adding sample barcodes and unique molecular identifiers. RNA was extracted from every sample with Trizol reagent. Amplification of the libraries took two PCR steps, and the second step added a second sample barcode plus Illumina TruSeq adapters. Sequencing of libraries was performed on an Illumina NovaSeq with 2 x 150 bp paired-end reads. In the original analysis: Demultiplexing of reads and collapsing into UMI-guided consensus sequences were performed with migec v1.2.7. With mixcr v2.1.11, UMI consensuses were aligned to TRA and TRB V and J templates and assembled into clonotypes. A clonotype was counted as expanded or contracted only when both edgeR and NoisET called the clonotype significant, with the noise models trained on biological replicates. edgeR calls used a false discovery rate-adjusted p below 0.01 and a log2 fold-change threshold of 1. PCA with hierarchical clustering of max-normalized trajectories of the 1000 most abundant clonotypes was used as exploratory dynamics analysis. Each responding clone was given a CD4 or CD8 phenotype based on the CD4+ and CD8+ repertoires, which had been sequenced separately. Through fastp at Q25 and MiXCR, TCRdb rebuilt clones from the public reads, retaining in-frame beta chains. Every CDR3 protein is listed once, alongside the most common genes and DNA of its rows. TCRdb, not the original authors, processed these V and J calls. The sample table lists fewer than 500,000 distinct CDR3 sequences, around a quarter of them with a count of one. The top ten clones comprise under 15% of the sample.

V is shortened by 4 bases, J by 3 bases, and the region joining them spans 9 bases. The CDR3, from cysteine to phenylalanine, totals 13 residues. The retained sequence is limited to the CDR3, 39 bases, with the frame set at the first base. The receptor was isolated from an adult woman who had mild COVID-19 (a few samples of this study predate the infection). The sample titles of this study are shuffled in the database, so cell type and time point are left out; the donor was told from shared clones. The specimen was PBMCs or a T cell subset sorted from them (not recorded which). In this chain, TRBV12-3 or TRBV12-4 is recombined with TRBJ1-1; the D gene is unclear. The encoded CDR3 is CASSSRGDTEAFF. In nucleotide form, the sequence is TGTGCCAGCAGTTCGCGCGGGGACACTGAAGCTTTCTTT.